This T cell receptor beta chain was observed in a study of blood T cells in healthy people across ages. Findings and caveats of the study: It was held that the diversity estimates obtained from one million T cells were underestimates.

Through a sample-barcoded 5' primer and a J-beta primer mix, a second PCR was run for 7 to 11 cycles. The authors tagged each cDNA molecule using a template-switch adaptor with 12 random nucleotides. Via MiXCR, TCRdb re-called the 5' RACE reads, giving one row per CDR3 protein. The sample gives around 800,000 distinct CDR3 sequences, roughly 44% of which show up once; roughly 19% is in the top ten. In the case of this clonotype: What it recognizes is unknown. A read error may be the cause here, since a much bigger clone is one base away.

Healthy Caucasian individuals from Russia aged about 6 to 95 were enrolled as donors. This receptor was taken from a man aged 55 to 69 in good health. The sequenced sample consisted of blood.

In DNA form, the CDR3 reads TGTGCCAGCAGTCCCGGGGCAGAGTACACAGATACGCAGTATTTT. It yields the protein CASSPGAEYTDTQYF. V gene TRBV9 combines with J gene TRBJ2-3; D may be TRBD1 or TRBD2 (5 bases each). V was trimmed by 5 bases and J by 2 bases, leaving 15 bases between them. The CDR3 runs 15 residues. Germline V gene data show CDR1 as SGDLS and CDR2 as YYNGEE.